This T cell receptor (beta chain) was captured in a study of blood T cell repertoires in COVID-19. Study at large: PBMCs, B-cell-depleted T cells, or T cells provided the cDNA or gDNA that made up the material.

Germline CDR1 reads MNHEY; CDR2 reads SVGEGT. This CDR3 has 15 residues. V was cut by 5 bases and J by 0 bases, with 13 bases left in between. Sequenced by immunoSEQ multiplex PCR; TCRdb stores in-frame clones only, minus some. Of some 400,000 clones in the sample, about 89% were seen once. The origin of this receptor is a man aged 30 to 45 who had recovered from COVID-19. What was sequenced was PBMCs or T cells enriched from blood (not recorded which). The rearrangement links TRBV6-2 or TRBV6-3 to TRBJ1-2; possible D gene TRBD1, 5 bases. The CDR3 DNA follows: TGTGCCAGCAGTCCGTACAGGCCGTCTAACTATGGCTACACCTTC. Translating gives CASSPYRPSNYGYTF.